A single sample is the source of the 30 T cell receptor beta chains below, sequenced in a study of OX40 agonist ivuxolimab in advanced cancers. Repertoires were generated with immunoSEQ multiplex PCR, while TCRdb's copy carries only in-frame clones and drops some. The sample consists of some 46,000 clones, around 94% of them appearing once. The specimen was CD4+ or CD8+ T cells sorted from blood, collected in a trial of the OX40 agonist ivuxolimab. Receptors were obtained from an adult with an advanced solid tumor such as melanoma, head and neck, liver or kidney cancer.

Remarks on this clone: Its ends do not fully match the called genes, so a read error is possible. J is TRBJ2-5 and V is TRBV7-7; D may be TRBD1 (6 bases). CDR1 is SSHAT, CDR2 FNYEAQ, per germline (reference sequence). CDR3 length: 16 residues. As DNA, the CDR3 is TGTGCTAGCAGCTTAGAGGAGCAGGGGTGGTCAGAGACCCAGTACTTC. Its protein is CASSLEEQGWSETQYF.

This chain connects TRBV10-3 to TRBJ2-1; 13 positions agree with TRBD2. Germline trimming cut 6 bases from V and 5 bases from J; bases unmatched to any gene: 7. CDR3 size: 16 residues. From germline, CDR1 is ENHRY and CDR2 SYGVKD. The chain's CDR3 is CAISRLAGGRDNEQFF. In nucleotides, the CDR3 is TGTGCCATCAGCAGACTAGCGGGAGGCCGAGACAATGAGCAGTTCTTC.

The chain is built from TRBV5-6 and TRBJ2-7; D is unresolved. Trimming took 3 bases from V and 0 from J, leaving 4 bases between them. This CDR3 spans 12 amino acids. Germline V gene data show CDR1 as SGHDT and CDR2 as YYEEEE. The DNA of the CDR3 is TGTGCCAGCAGCTGGGGCTCCTACGAGCAGTACTTC. Translated: CASSWGSYEQYF.

The chain carries TRBV28 and TRBJ2-1; 9 nucleotides line up with TRBD2. Germline V gene sequence: CDR1 MDHEN, CDR2 SYDVKM. V lost 5 bases to trimming and J lost 4 bases; unmatched junction nucleotides: 3. The CDR3 sequence is 14 residues long. CDR3 in DNA: TGTGCCAGCAGTCTAGCGGGACCTTACAATGAGCAGTTCTTC. It is translated as CASSLAGPYNEQFF.

The chain employs TRBV28 and TRBJ2-5; the D gene is possibly TRBD1 (5 bases). There are 16 residues in the CDR3. The V end was cut by 2 bases, the J end by 4 bases, with 17 bases between. In germline, CDR1 is MDHEN, CDR2 SYDVKM. DNA of the CDR3: TGTGCCAGCAGTTTAGCTCAGGGAAGTAGAAGAGAGACCCAGTACTTC. Its translation: CASSLAQGSRRETQYF.

A single count supports this clone. The chain links TRBV19 to TRBJ1-1, with a possible D match to TRBD1 (5 bases). V lost 3 bases to trimming and J lost 4 bases, with 12 bases between them. The length of the CDR3 is 14 residues. Germline CDR1 and CDR2: LNHDA and SQIVND (reference sequence). The CDR3 nucleotides read TGTGCCAGTAGTATGCGGGGGAGGGGCACTGAAGCTTTCTTT. Translated: CASSMRGRGTEAFF.

This chain connects TRBV4-3 to TRBJ2-1, with 14 bases aligning to TRBD2. The germline V gene encodes CDR1 LGHNA and CDR2 YSLEER. Trimming took 3 bases from V and 4 from J; bases not matched to a gene: 2. This CDR3 has 16 residues. The CDR3 is CASSHRTSGRYNEQFF. In nucleotides, the CDR3 is TGCGCCAGCAGCCACCGGACTAGCGGGAGGTACAATGAGCAGTTCTTC.

This clone was counted once. V usage is TRBV7-9 and J usage is TRBJ2-1; D unresolved. This CDR3 comprises 16 residues. CDR1 and CDR2 (germline): SEHNR, FQNEAQ (reference sequence). Trimming cost V 3 bases and J 0 bases, with 12 bases left between them. CDR3 nucleotide sequence: TGTGCCAGCAGCTTTAGGGAAACGAGCTCCTACAATGAGCAGTTCTTC. Its protein is CASSFRETSSYNEQFF.

The chain uses TRBV13 and TRBJ1-2; tentative D call: TRBD1 (5 bases). Trimming cost V 4 bases and J 8 bases, with 17 bases left between them. Germline V gene lookup returns CDR1 PRHDT and CDR2 FYEKMQ (reference sequence). The CDR3 runs 14 residues. DNA for the CDR3: TGTGCCAGCAGCTCGAGGGACGGGGGATTGGGCTACACCTTC. Its translation: CASSSRDGGLGYTF.

V is TRBV7-8 and J is TRBJ1-5; possibly TRBD1 for D (6 bases). Trimming removed 0 bases from V and 2 bases from J, with 14 bases in between. The germline gives CDR1 SGHVS, CDR2 FQNEAQ. CDR3 length: 17 amino acids. The CDR3 nucleotides are TGTGCCAGCAGCTTAGCGGTAGCAGGGGAAGGCAATCAGCCCCAGCATTTT. This encodes CASSLAVAGEGNQPQHF. The entire variable domain, with the rest obtained from reference TRBV7-8 and TRBJ1-5, is as follows: GAGVSQSPRYKVAKRGQDVALRCDPISGHVSLFWYQQALGQGPEFLTYFQNEAQLDKSGLPSDRFFAERPEGSVSTLKIQRTQQEDSAVYLCASSLAVAGEGNQPQHFGDGTRLSIL.

The chain joins TRBV4-3 to TRBJ2-1, with a tentative D call TRBD1 (6 bases). The CDR3 runs to 14 residues. Trimming shortened V by 1 base and J by 3 bases, and 7 bases separated the two germline ends. Germline assignment: CDR1 LGHNA and CDR2 YSLEER. The CDR3 reads CASSQGQVYNEQFF. The DNA for the CDR3 is TGCGCCAGCAGCCAAGGACAGGTCTACAATGAGCAGTTCTTC.

V usage is TRBV7-8 and J usage is TRBJ2-1; TRBD2 might be the D (6 bases). The V end was cut by 6 bases, the J end by 0 bases, with 12 bases between. Germline values: CDR1 SGHVS, CDR2 FQNEAQ. The CDR3 is 15 amino acids. The chain's CDR3 is CASRSTGGSYNEQFF. In DNA form, the CDR3 reads TGTGCCAGCAGATCGACCGGGGGCTCCTACAATGAGCAGTTCTTC. Full variable domain (rest looked up from reference TRBV7-8 and TRBJ2-1): GAGVSQSPRYKVAKRGQDVALRCDPISGHVSLFWYQQALGQGPEFLTYFQNEAQLDKSGLPSDRFFAERPEGSVSTLKIQRTQQEDSAVYLCASRSTGGSYNEQFFGPGTRLTVL.

The gene calls are TRBV6-6 and TRBJ1-2; TRBD1 aligns across 8 bases. The length of the CDR3 is 14 residues. CDR1 MNHNY and CDR2 SVGAGI come from the germline V gene (reference sequence). Germline trimming cut 2 bases from V and 7 bases from J; bases unmatched to any gene: 6. The CDR3 DNA reads TGTGCCAGCAGTTACGCTGCAGGGGGCTCTGGCTACACCTTC. As protein: CASSYAAGGSGYTF.

This rearrangement joins TRBV7-3 to TRBJ2-7; 9 nucleotides align to TRBD2. Germline-derived CDR1 and CDR2 are SGHTA and FQGTGA. V was pared by 5 bases and J by 2 bases, with 4 bases of the junction left unmatched. The CDR3 has 14 residues. Written as DNA, the CDR3 is TGTGCCAGCAGCCCTCTAGCGGGGACCTACGAGCAGTACTTC. As protein: CASSPLAGTYEQYF. Supplemented by reference TRBV7-3 and TRBJ2-7, the full variable domain reads GAGVSQTPSNKVTEKGKYVELRCDPISGHTALYWYRQSLGQGPEFLIYFQGTGAADDSGLPNDRFFAVRPEGSVSTLKIQRTERGDSAVYLCASSPLAGTYEQYFGPGTRLTVT.

The rearrangement links TRBV9 to TRBJ2-5; 9 nucleotides agree with TRBD2. Germline CDR1 and CDR2: SGDLS and YYNGEE. Germline trimming cut 2 bases from V and 1 base from J; bases unmatched to any gene: 18. This CDR3 is 20 amino acids long. The CDR3 loop reads CASSVRGTSTTGRGQETQYF. CDR3 nucleotide sequence: TGTGCCAGCAGCGTTAGGGGGACTAGCACCACAGGTCGGGGCCAAGAGACCCAGTACTTC.

This clone has just a few counts. The V gene is TRBV9, the J gene TRBJ1-1; the D gene is possibly TRBD1 (6 bases). V shed 3 bases and J shed 0 bases, with 12 bases lying between them. Germline lookup yields CDR1 SGDLS and CDR2 YYNGEE. The CDR3 covers 15 residues. For the CDR3, the DNA is TGTGCCAGCAGCGCGCTACAGGGCATGAACACTGAAGCTTTCTTT. Protein: CASSALQGMNTEAFF.

Written as DNA, the CDR3 is TGTGCCAGTAGACCGCAGGGGATTAGCAATCAGCCCCAGCATTTT. Its translation is CASRPQGISNQPQHF. The chain links TRBV19 to TRBJ1-5, with D maybe TRBD1 (6 bases). The CDR3 loop spans 15 amino acids. Trimming removed 6 bases at V and 0 bases at J, with 12 bases between. From germline, CDR1 is LNHDA and CDR2 SQIVND (reference sequence).

The chain has TRBV12-5 and TRBJ2-3; D ambiguous. Per germline, CDR1 LGHNT and CDR2 FRNRAP. The CDR3 has 13 amino acids. The ends were cut back, 8 bases at V and 6 bases at J, with 15 bases in the middle. The CDR3 DNA reads as TGTGCTAGTAGGCCCCTGAGCGAGGATACGCAGTATTTT. Protein: CASRPLSEDTQYF.

Here the CDR3 reads CASSIRREGPYEQYF. CDR3 DNA: TGTGCCAGTAGTATCCGGCGGGAGGGCCCCTACGAGCAGTACTTC. The chain employs TRBV19 and TRBJ2-7; TRBD2 agrees at 9 bases. CDR3 size: 15 residues. V gave up 3 bases and J gave up 2 bases; unmatched junction bases: 5. Per germline, CDR1 LNHDA and CDR2 SQIVND (reference sequence).

This rearrangement joins TRBV7-2 to TRBJ2-2; the match to TRBD2 covers 8 bases. Per the germline V gene, CDR1 is SGHTA and CDR2 is FQGNSA. The CDR3 totals 15 residues. Unmatched junction bases numbered 5, after V lost 3 bases and J lost 5 bases. CDR3 nucleotides: TGTGCCAGCAGCTTGGCGGGAGGTCGGACCGGGGAGCTGTTTTTT. Translated, it gives CASSLAGGRTGELFF.

This chain links TRBV7-9 with TRBJ2-7, with D unresolved. CDR3 length equals 11 residues. Germline values: CDR1 SEHNR, CDR2 FQNEAQ (reference sequence). V lost 6 bases, J lost 3 bases, and 6 bases lay in between. The CDR3 protein is CASRLGYEQYF. CDR3 in DNA: TGTGCCAGCAGGCTAGGCTACGAGCAGTACTTC.

The CDR3 DNA reads TGTGCCAGCAGGCAAGGTCGGGCCGCCTACAATGAGCAGTTCTTC. Its protein is CASRQGRAAYNEQFF. The rearrangement joins TRBV6-5 to TRBJ2-1; D gene uncertain. The germline V gene encodes CDR1 MNHEY and CDR2 SVGAGI. The CDR3 has 15 amino acids. V was pared by 6 bases and J by 2 bases, with 14 bases between.

The rearrangement links TRBV5-1 to TRBJ2-5; D might be TRBD2 (5 bases). Trimming stripped 3 bases from V and 2 bases from J, with 5 bases between. The CDR3 length is 12 residues. In germline, CDR1 is SGHRS, CDR2 YFSETQ. The CDR3 DNA follows: TGCGCCAGCAGCTGGACTCAAGAGACCCAGTACTTC. Translation: CASSWTQETQYF.

The rearrangement uses TRBV13 and TRBJ2-5; TRBD2 matches 8 bases. Germline V CDR1 and CDR2: PRHDT, FYEKMQ (reference sequence). Trimming took 5 bases from V and 5 from J; bases not matched to a gene: 7. The CDR3 is 14 residues long. The CDR3 nucleotides read TGTGCCAGCAGCCCGGGACTAGTTAAGGAGACCCAGTACTTC. Residues: CASSPGLVKETQYF.

The CDR3 bases are TGCGCCAGCCGCAACCCCAGCGGTGCTACAGATACGCAGTATTTT. The encoded protein is CASRNPSGATDTQYF. This sequence joins TRBV5-1 and TRBJ2-3; possibly TRBD2 for D (5 bases). Looked up from germline, CDR1 is SGHRS and CDR2 is YFSETQ. Trimming took 7 bases from V and 3 from J, leaving 18 bases between them. There are 15 residues in the CDR3.

This chain connects TRBV6-5 to TRBJ1-1; D is possibly TRBD1 (5 bases). This CDR3 region has 13 residues. The germline V gene encodes CDR1 MNHEY and CDR2 SVGAGI. Trimming took 8 bases from V and 1 from J, leaving 11 bases between them. CDR3: CASGSRGNTEAFF. CDR3 nucleotides: TGTGCCAGCGGGTCGAGGGGGAACACTGAAGCTTTCTTT.

J is TRBJ2-7 and V is TRBV15; the D is unclear. The CDR3 runs 12 residues. CDR1 LNHNV and CDR2 YYDKDF come from the germline V gene (reference sequence). V was clipped by 1 base and J by 6 bases, with 7 bases between them. This CDR3 reads CATSRAVGEQYF. In DNA, the CDR3 is TGTGCCACCAGCAGAGCGGTGGGCGAGCAGTACTTC. Full variable domain (remainder filled in from reference TRBV15 and TRBJ2-7): DAMVIQNPRYQVTQFGKPVTLSCSQTLNHNVMYWYQQKSSQAPKLLFHYYDKDFNNEADTPDNFQSRRPNTSFCFLDIRSPGLGDTAMYLCATSRAVGEQYFGPGTRLTVT.

The gene calls are TRBV19 and TRBJ2-7; no firm D call. This CDR3 has 14 amino acids. Looked up from germline, CDR1 is LNHDA and CDR2 is SQIVND (reference sequence). V lost 3 bases and J 4 bases, leaving 13 bases between the germline ends. DNA of the CDR3: TGTGCCAGTAGTATCCGGGCCCGAATGTACGAGCAGTACTTC. As protein: CASSIRARMYEQYF.

This CDR3 is CASSFTQGSYEQYF. The CDR3 DNA reads as TGTGCCAGCAGCTTTACCCAGGGGTCCTACGAGCAGTACTTC. The rearrangement joins TRBV5-6 to TRBJ2-7, with TRBD1 as a possible D gene (6 bases). Trimming left V 2 bases short and J 1 base short, with 10 bases between. Germline V lookup: CDR1 SGHDT, CDR2 YYEEEE. The CDR3 has 14 residues.

As regards this clone: The identical CDR3 is also encoded by other nucleotide sequences in the sample. V usage is TRBV27 and J usage is TRBJ2-7; D gene ambiguous. V dropped 6 bases and J dropped 2 bases, with 11 bases sitting between them. Germline V gene sequence: CDR1 MNHEY, CDR2 SMNVEV (reference sequence). The CDR3 loop spans 13 amino acids. DNA of the CDR3: TGTGCCAGCAGCCCCGGCAGGACCTACGAGCAGTACTTC. Protein: CASSPGRTYEQYF.